Listed below are T cell receptor beta chains from one sample, sequenced in a study of T-cell reconstitution after alpha-beta-depleted transplantation in children. TCRdb independently ran MiXCR on the PCR reads; one entry per CDR3 protein. The table has about 300,000 distinct CDR3 sequences, nearly 8% seen once. The input for sequencing was peripheral blood, taken 360 days after TCRalphabeta/CD19-depleted stem cell transplant. The receptors derive from a female patient aged 2-9 years who had a stem cell transplant for Fanconi anemia, so the T cells may come from the graft donor. CDR3s include the opening cysteine and the closing phenylalanine or tryptophan. A D gene is named only where the DNA matches it firmly. Clone sizes are given selectively: once, few, many, or a class where the clone is expanded.

D: TRBD1; V: TRBV5-1; size: many; J: TRBJ2-4; CDR3: CASRTGQGWTKNIQYF; DNA: TGCGCCAGCAGAACGGGACAGGGGTGGACCAAAAACATTCAGTACTTC
D: -; V: TRBV12-3/TRBV12-4; size: many; J: TRBJ1-4; CDR3: CASSLFGGRNEKLFF; DNA: TGTGCCAGCAGTTTATTCGGAGGCCGTAATGAAAAACTGTTTTTT
D: -; V: TRBV4-2; size: many; J: TRBJ1-5; CDR3: CASSQEGYSNQPQHF; DNA: TGTGCCAGCAGCCAAGAAGGTTATAGCAATCAGCCCCAGCATTTT
D: -; V: TRBV5-1; size: many; J: TRBJ1-4; CDR3: CASSLVQGQGEKLFF; DNA: TGCGCCAGCAGCTTGGTACAGGGTCAAGGCGAAAAACTGTTTTTT
D: -; V: TRBV5-1; size: many; J: TRBJ2-1; CDR3: CASSPSGTSYNEQFF; DNA: TGCGCCAGCAGCCCGTCCGGGACAAGTTACAATGAGCAGTTCTTC
D: -; V: TRBV20-1; size: many; J: TRBJ1-1; CDR3: CSAPRAVNTEAFF; DNA: TGCAGTGCCCCCCGGGCGGTGAACACTGAAGCTTTCTTT
D: -; V: TRBV10-3; size: few; J: TRBJ1-3; CDR3: CAITPGGSSGNTIYF; DNA: TGTGCCATCACCCCAGGCGGGAGCTCTGGAAACACCATATATTTT
D: -; V: TRBV2; size: few; J: TRBJ1-5; CDR3: CASSDQGGRNQPQHF; DNA: TGTGCCAGCAGTGACCAGGGAGGCCGCAATCAGCCCCAGCATTTT
D: -; V: TRBV7-6; size: -; J: TRBJ1-4; CDR3: CASSLLGGENEKLFF; DNA: TGTGCCAGCAGCTTACTCGGGGGGGAGAATGAAAAACTGTTTTTT
D: -; V: TRBV20-1; size: -; J: TRBJ2-5; CDR3: CSASRSRETQYF; DNA: TGCAGTGCTTCCCGGTCGCGGGAGACCCAGTACTTC
D: TRBD1; V: TRBV5-1; size: few; J: TRBJ2-5; CDR3: CASSSGQGGETQYF; DNA: TGCGCCAGCAGCTCCGGACAGGGGGGCGAGACCCAGTACTTC
D: TRBD1; V: TRBV10-3; size: many; J: TRBJ2-5; CDR3: CAISVKPGTVKETQYF; DNA: TGTGCCATCAGTGTTAAACCCGGGACAGTAAAAGAGACCCAGTACTTC
D: -; V: TRBV28; size: many; J: TRBJ2-3; CDR3: CASKDPGTDTQYF; DNA: TGTGCCAGCAAAGACCCCGGGACAGATACGCAGTATTTT
D: TRBD2; V: TRBV6-5; size: many; J: TRBJ2-5; CDR3: CASSPWRGMQETQYF; DNA: TGTGCCAGCAGTCCCTGGCGGGGGATGCAAGAGACCCAGTACTTC
D: -; V: TRBV10-3; size: many; J: TRBJ1-1; CDR3: CAVIARGDENTEAFF; DNA: TGTGCCGTCATCGCTCGGGGTGACGAGAACACTGAAGCTTTCTTT
D: TRBD1; V: TRBV19; size: -; J: TRBJ2-2; CDR3: CASRNPGTGVTGELFF; DNA: TGTGCCAGTAGGAACCCCGGGACAGGGGTTACCGGGGAGCTGTTTTTT
D: TRBD2; V: TRBV19; size: few; J: TRBJ2-2; CDR3: CASKTQASGNTGELFF; DNA: TGTGCCAGTAAGACCCAGGCTAGCGGGAACACCGGGGAGCTGTTTTTT
D: -; V: TRBV27; size: many; J: TRBJ2-1; CDR3: CASGASAYNEQFF; DNA: TGTGCCAGCGGGGCTAGCGCCTACAATGAGCAGTTCTTC
D: -; V: TRBV12-3/TRBV12-4; size: many; J: TRBJ2-7; CDR3: CASSLRSGVYEQYF; DNA: TGTGCCAGCAGTTTGAGGAGTGGGGTATACGAGCAGTACTTC
D: -; V: TRBV7-8; size: few; J: TRBJ1-1; CDR3: CASSLGTDVEAFF; DNA: TGTGCCAGCAGCTTAGGGACAGACGTCGAAGCTTTCTTT
D: -; V: TRBV20-1; size: many; J: TRBJ2-4; CDR3: CSARGGAKNIQYF; DNA: TGCAGTGCTAGAGGGGGGGCCAAAAACATTCAGTACTTC
D: -; V: TRBV9; size: -; J: TRBJ2-5; CDR3: CASSAAPWETQCF; DNA: TGTGCCAGCAGCGCCGCCCCTTGGGAGACCCAGTGCTTC
D: TRBD1; V: TRBV25-1; size: -; J: TRBJ1-2; CDR3: CTSSLDRDHGYTF; DNA: TGTACCAGCAGTCTGGACAGGGATCATGGCTACACCTTC
D: TRBD2; V: TRBV6-1; size: many; J: TRBJ2-7; CDR3: CASMWGRGLEQYF; DNA: TGTGCCAGCATGTGGGGGAGGGGACTCGAGCAGTACTTC
D: TRBD2; V: TRBV7-6; size: many; J: TRBJ2-7; CDR3: CASSLGGTAATYEQYF; DNA: TGTGCCAGCAGCTTGGGGGGGACGGCTGCGACCTACGAGCAGTACTTC
D: -; V: TRBV12-3/TRBV12-4; size: -; J: TRBJ1-5; CDR3: CASSFGRINQPQHF; DNA: TGTGCCAGCAGTTTCGGACGGATCAATCAGCCCCAGCATTTT
D: TRBD2; V: TRBV20-1; size: many; J: TRBJ2-2; CDR3: CSASLGLAPNTGELFF; DNA: TGCAGTGCTAGCCTAGGACTAGCGCCGAACACCGGGGAGCTGTTTTTT
D: -; V: TRBV7-9; size: -; J: TRBJ1-2; CDR3: CASSPGGVNYGYTF; DNA: TGTGCCAGCAGCCCCGGTGGAGTGAACTATGGCTACACCTTC
D: -; V: TRBV6-1; size: few; J: TRBJ1-3; CDR3: CASSQRTASGNTIYF; DNA: TGTGCCAGCAGCCAAAGGACAGCTTCTGGAAACACCATATATTTT
D: -; V: TRBV12-3/TRBV12-4; size: few; J: TRBJ2-2; CDR3: CAISFLNPGSLDTGELFF; DNA: TGTGCCATCAGTTTCCTTAATCCAGGGAGCCTGGACACCGGGGAGCTGTTTTTT
D: -; V: TRBV9; size: -; J: TRBJ2-5; CDR3: CASSVGNGAWEAQYF; DNA: TGTGCCAGCAGCGTAGGTAACGGGGCCTGGGAGGCCCAGTACTTC
D: -; V: TRBV25-1; size: many; J: TRBJ1-2; CDR3: CASSEHFGYTF; DNA: TGTGCCAGCAGTGAGCACTTTGGCTACACCTTC
D: -; V: TRBV18; size: -; J: TRBJ1-6; CDR3: CASSQEQANSPLHF; DNA: TGTGCCAGCTCACAAGAACAGGCAAATTCACCCCTCCACTTT
D: TRBD1; V: TRBV10-1; size: few; J: TRBJ2-5; CDR3: CARKNRGPGETQYF; DNA: TGCGCCAGAAAGAACAGGGGGCCAGGGGAGACCCAGTACTTC
D: -; V: TRBV7-2; size: few; J: TRBJ1-4; CDR3: CASSLVAGGTTNEKLFF; DNA: TGTGCCAGCAGCTTAGTTGCCGGAGGAACAACTAATGAAAAACTGTTTTTT
D: TRBD2; V: TRBV5-1; size: few; J: TRBJ2-5; CDR3: CASGGLTAGGDETQYF; DNA: TGCGCCAGCGGGGGATTAACAGCGGGGGGAGATGAGACCCAGTACTTC
D: -; V: TRBV6-5; size: many; J: TRBJ1-2; CDR3: CATRREGWHYGYTF; DNA: TGTGCCACCAGGAGGGAGGGCTGGCACTATGGCTACACCTTC
D: -; V: TRBV12-3/TRBV12-4; size: few; J: TRBJ1-6; CDR3: CASSLDPYNSPLHF; DNA: TGTGCCAGCAGTCTGGACCCTTATAATTCACCCCTCCACTTT
D: -; V: TRBV29-1; size: many; J: TRBJ2-7; CDR3: CSVVFDTYEQYF; DNA: TGCAGCGTTGTATTTGACACCTACGAGCAGTACTTC
D: TRBD2; V: TRBV11-2; size: few; J: TRBJ2-3; CDR3: CASSLLRGVSASADTQYF; DNA: TGTGCCAGCAGCCTCTTACGGGGGGTTTCCGCCAGCGCAGATACGCAGTATTTT
D: -; V: TRBV7-9; size: many; J: TRBJ1-1; CDR3: CASSMGSQAFF; DNA: TGTGCCAGCAGCATGGGGAGCCAAGCTTTCTTT
D: -; V: TRBV6-1; size: few; J: TRBJ2-3; CDR3: CASRGWSTDTQYF; DNA: TGTGCCAGCAGGGGGTGGAGCACAGATACGCAGTATTTT
D: TRBD1; V: TRBV11-3; size: -; J: TRBJ1-5; CDR3: CSSSGQGSQPQHF; DNA: TGTTCCAGCAGCGGACAGGGTAGCCAGCCCCAGCATTTT
D: TRBD1; V: TRBV29-1; size: few; J: TRBJ2-7; CDR3: CSVGTGSGYEQYF; DNA: TGCAGCGTTGGGACAGGGTCGGGATACGAGCAGTACTTC
D: -; V: TRBV5-5; size: -; J: TRBJ1-2; CDR3: CASISGAINYGYTF; DNA: TGTGCCAGCATCTCAGGGGCCATTAACTATGGCTACACCTTC
D: -; V: TRBV28; size: many; J: TRBJ2-7; CDR3: CASSLFLGPYEQYF; DNA: TGTGCCAGCAGTTTATTCCTAGGACCCTACGAGCAGTACTTC
D: TRBD1; V: TRBV11-3; size: -; J: TRBJ1-1; CDR3: CASSLESEGTGAEAFF; DNA: TGTGCCAGCAGCTTAGAATCGGAGGGGACAGGCGCCGAAGCTTTCTTT
D: TRBD2; V: TRBV20-1; size: many; J: TRBJ2-3; CDR3: CSPRLAGTDTQYF; DNA: TGCAGTCCCAGACTAGCGGGCACAGATACGCAGTATTTT
D: TRBD2; V: TRBV11-2; size: few; J: TRBJ2-2; CDR3: CASSLDRASGGAGELFF; DNA: TGTGCCAGCAGCTTAGATCGAGCTAGCGGGGGGGCCGGGGAGCTGTTTTTT
D: -; V: TRBV7-9; size: many; J: TRBJ2-5; CDR3: CASSLASQVQETQYF; DNA: TGTGCCAGCAGCTTAGCATCGCAGGTCCAAGAGACCCAGTACTTC
D: -; V: TRBV6-1; size: many; J: TRBJ2-1; CDR3: CASMESFAYNEQFF; DNA: TGTGCCAGCATGGAGAGCTTCGCTTACAATGAGCAGTTCTTC
D: -; V: TRBV14; size: -; J: TRBJ2-1; CDR3: CASSLLATEQFF; DNA: TGTGCCAGCAGCTTACTAGCAACTGAGCAGTTCTTC
D: -; V: TRBV12-3/TRBV12-4; size: few; J: TRBJ2-3; CDR3: CATEGDTQYF; DNA: TGTGCCACCGAGGGAGATACGCAGTATTTT
D: TRBD1; V: TRBV20-1; size: many; J: TRBJ2-2; CDR3: CSASGTGGDTGELFF; DNA: TGCAGTGCTAGTGGGACAGGGGGAGACACCGGGGAGCTGTTTTTT